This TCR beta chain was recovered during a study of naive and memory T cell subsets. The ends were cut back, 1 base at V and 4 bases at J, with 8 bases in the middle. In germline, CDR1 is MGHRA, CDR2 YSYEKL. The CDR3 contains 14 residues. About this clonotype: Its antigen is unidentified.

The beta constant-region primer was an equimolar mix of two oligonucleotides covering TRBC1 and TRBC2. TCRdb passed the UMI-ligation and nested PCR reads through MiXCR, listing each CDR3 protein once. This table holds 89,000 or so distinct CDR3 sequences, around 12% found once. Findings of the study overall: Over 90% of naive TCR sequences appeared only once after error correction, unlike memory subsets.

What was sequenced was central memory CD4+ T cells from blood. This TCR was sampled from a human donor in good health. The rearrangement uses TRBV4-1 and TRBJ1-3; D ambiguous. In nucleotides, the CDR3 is TGCGCCAGCAGCCAAGTGTTTGGCGGAAACACCATATATTTT. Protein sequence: CASSQVFGGNTIYF.